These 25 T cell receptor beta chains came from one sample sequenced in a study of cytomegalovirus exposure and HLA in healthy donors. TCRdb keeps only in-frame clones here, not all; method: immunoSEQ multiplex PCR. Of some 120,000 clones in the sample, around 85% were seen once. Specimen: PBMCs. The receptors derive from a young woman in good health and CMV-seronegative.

The CDR3 DNA reads as TGTGCCAGCAGTGCAAGCGGGGGTTACCAAGAGACCCAGTACTTC. This codes for CASSASGGYQETQYF. V and J are TRBV6-4 and TRBJ2-5; TRBD2 matches at 8 bases. Per the germline V gene, CDR1 is MRHNA and CDR2 is SNTAGT. With 4 bases clipped from V and 0 bases from J, the junction kept 4 bases outside the gene matches. The CDR3 loop spans 15 amino acids.

The CDR3 DNA reads TGTGCCAGCATGATGGGACAGGGGGCGCTTAGTGAGCAGTTCTTC. It codes for CASMMGQGALSEQFF. The V gene is TRBV2, the J gene TRBJ2-1; 12 positions agree with TRBD1. The CDR3 covers 15 residues. V dropped 7 bases and J dropped 9; count of bases not matched to a gene: 10. The germline V gene has CDR1 SNHLY and CDR2 FYNNEI.

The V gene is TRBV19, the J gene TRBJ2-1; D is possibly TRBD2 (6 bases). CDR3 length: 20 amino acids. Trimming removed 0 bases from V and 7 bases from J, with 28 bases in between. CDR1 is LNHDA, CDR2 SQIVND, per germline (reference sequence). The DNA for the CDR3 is TGTGCCAGTAGTATAGATCCCCCGGGAGTGCGGGGATGGGGTGAGAATGAGCAGTTCTTC. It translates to CASSIDPPGVRGWGENEQFF.

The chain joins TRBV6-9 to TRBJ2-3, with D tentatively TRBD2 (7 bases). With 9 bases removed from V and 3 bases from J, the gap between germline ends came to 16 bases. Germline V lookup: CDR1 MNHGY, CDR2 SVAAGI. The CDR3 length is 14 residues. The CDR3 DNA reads TGTGCCAGAAGGGGGGGCCTAGGAACAGATACGCAGTATTTT. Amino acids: CARRGGLGTDTQYF.

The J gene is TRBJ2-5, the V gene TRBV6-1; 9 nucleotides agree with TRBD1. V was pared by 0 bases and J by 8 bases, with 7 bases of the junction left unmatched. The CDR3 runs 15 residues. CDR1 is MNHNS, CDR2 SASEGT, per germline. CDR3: CASSEALGQGSTQYF. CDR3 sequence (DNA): TGTGCCAGCAGTGAAGCGCTTGGACAGGGGAGCACCCAGTACTTC.

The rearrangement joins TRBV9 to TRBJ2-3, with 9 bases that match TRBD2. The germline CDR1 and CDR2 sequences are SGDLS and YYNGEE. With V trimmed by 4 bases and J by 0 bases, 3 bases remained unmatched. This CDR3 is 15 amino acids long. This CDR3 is CASSKGLASTDTQYF. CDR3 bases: TGTGCCAGCAGCAAGGGACTAGCAAGCACAGATACGCAGTATTTT. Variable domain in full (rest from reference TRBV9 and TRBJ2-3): DSGVTQTPKHLITATGQRVTLRCSPRSGDLSVYWYQQSLDQGLQFLIQYYNGEERAKGNILERFSAQQFPDLHSELNLSSLELGDSALYFCASSKGLASTDTQYFGPGTRLTVL.

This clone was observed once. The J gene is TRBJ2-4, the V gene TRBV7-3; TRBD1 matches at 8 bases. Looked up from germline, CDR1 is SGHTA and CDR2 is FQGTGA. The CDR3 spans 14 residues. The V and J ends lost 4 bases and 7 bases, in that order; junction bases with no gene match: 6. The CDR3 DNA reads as TGTGCCAGCAGCTCCCACAGGGGGGCCAACATTCAGTACTTC. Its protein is CASSSHRGANIQYF.

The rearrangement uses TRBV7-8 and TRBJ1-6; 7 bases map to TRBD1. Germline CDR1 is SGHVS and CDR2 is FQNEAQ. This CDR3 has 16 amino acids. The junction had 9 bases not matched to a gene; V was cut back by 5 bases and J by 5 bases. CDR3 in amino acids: CASSLRRDRNNSPLHF. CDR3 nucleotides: TGTGCCAGCAGCCTCCGCCGGGACAGAAATAATTCACCCCTCCACTTT.

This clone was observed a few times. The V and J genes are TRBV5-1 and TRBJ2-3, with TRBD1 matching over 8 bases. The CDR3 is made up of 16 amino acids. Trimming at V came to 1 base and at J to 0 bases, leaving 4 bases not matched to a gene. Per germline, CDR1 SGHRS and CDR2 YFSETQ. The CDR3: CASSLLGTGSTDTQYF. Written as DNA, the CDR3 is TGCGCCAGCAGCTTGTTAGGGACAGGCAGCACAGATACGCAGTATTTT. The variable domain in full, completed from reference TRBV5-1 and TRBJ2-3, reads KAGVTQTPRYLIKTRGQQVTLSCSPISGHRSVSWYQQTPGQGLQFLFEYFSETQRNKGNFPGRFSGRQFSNSRSEMNVSTLELGDSALYLCASSLLGTGSTDTQYFGPGTRLTVL.

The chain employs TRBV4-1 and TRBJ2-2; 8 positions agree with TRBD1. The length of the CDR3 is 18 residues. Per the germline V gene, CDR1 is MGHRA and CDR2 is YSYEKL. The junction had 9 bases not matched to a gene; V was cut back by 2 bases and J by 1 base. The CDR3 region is CASSQIDRGALNTGELFF. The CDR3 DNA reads TGCGCCAGCAGCCAAATCGACAGGGGCGCCCTGAACACCGGGGAGCTGTTTTTT.

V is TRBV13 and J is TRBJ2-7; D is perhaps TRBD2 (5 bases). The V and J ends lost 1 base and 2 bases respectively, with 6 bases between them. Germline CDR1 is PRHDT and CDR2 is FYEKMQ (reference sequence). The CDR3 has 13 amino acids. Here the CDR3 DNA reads TGTGCCAGCAGCTTAGCGGGAACCTACGAGCAGTACTTC. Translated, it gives CASSLAGTYEQYF.

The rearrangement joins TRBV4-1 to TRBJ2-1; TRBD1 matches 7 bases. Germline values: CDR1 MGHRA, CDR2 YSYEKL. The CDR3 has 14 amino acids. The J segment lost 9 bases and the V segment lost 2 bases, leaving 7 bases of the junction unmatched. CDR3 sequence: CASSQLDRAGEQFF. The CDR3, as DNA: TGCGCCAGCAGCCAACTCGACAGGGCGGGTGAGCAGTTCTTC.

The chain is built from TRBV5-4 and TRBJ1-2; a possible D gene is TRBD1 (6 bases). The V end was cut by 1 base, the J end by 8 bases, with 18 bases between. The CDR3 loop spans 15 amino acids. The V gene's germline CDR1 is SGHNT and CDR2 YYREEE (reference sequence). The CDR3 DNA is TGTGCCAGCAGCTTGAGTGGCCAGGGGCCGAGGGGCTACACCTTC. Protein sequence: CASSLSGQGPRGYTF. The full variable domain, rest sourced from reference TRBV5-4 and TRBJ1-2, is ETGVTQSPTHLIKTRGQQVTLRCSSQSGHNTVSWYQQALGQGPQFIFQYYREEENGRGNFPPRFSGLQFPNYSSELNVNALELDDSALYLCASSLSGQGPRGYTFGSGTRLTVV.

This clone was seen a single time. This CDR3 is CASSLEQGNGYTF. The CDR3, as DNA: TGTGCCAGCAGCTTAGAACAGGGGAATGGCTACACCTTC. The rearrangement joins TRBV7-2 to TRBJ1-2; 7 bases fit TRBD1. This CDR3 has 13 residues. J lost 6 bases, V lost 1 base, and 2 bases had no gene match. The germline CDR1 and CDR2 sequences are SGHTA and FQGNSA. Full variable domain (rest looked up from reference TRBV7-2 and TRBJ1-2): GAGVSQSPSNKVTEKGKDVELRCDPISGHTALYWYRQSLGQGLEFLIYFQGNSAPDKSGLPSDRFSAERTGGSVSTLTIQRTQQEDSAVYLCASSLEQGNGYTFGSGTRLTVV.

CDR3 sequence (DNA): TGTGCCAGCAGCTGGACAGGGTCCGACGGCTACACCTTC. The encoded protein is CASSWTGSDGYTF. The chain couples TRBV11-3 to TRBJ1-2; the match to TRBD1 covers 8 bases. Germline CDR1 is SGHNT and CDR2 is YENEEA. This CDR3 contains 13 residues. V shed 4 bases, J shed 8 bases, and the junction held 6 bases outside the gene matches.

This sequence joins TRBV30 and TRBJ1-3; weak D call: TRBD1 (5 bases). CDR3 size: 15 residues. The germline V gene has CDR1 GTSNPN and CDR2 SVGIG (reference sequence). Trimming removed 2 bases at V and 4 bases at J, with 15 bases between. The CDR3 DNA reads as TGTGCCTGGAGTTCCCGGGAGGGGTCGGGAAACACCATATATTTT. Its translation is CAWSSREGSGNTIYF. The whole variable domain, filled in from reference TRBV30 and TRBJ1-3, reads SQTIHQWPATLVQPVGSPLSLECTVEGTSNPNLYWYRQAAGRGLQLLFYSVGIGQISSEVPQNLSASRPQDRQFILSSKKLLLSDSGFYLCAWSSREGSGNTIYFGEGSWLTVV.

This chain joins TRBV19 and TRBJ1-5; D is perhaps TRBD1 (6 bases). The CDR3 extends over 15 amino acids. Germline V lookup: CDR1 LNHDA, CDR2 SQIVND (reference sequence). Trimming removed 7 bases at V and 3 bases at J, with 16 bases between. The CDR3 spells CASKRLQGDNQPQHF. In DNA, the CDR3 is TGTGCCAGTAAAAGACTACAGGGAGACAATCAGCCCCAGCATTTT.

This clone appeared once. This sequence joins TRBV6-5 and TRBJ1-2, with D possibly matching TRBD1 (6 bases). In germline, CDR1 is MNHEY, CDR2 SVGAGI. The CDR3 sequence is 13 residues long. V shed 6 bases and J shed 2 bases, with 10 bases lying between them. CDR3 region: CASRLTGNYGYTF. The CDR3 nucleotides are TGTGCCAGCAGATTAACAGGGAACTATGGCTACACCTTC.

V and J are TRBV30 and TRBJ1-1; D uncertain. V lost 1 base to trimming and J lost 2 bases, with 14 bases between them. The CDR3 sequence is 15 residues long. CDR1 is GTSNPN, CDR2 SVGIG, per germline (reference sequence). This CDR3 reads CAWSAAGRGNTEAFF. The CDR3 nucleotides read TGTGCCTGGAGTGCTGCCGGGCGGGGAAACACTGAAGCTTTCTTT.

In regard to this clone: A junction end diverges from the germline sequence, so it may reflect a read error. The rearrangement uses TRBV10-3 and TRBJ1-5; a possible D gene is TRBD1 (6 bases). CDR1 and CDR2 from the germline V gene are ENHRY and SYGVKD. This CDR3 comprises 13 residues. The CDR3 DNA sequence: TGTGCCATCAGTGGGACCGGCGGACAGTCCCTGAATTTT. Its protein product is CAISGTGGQSLNF.

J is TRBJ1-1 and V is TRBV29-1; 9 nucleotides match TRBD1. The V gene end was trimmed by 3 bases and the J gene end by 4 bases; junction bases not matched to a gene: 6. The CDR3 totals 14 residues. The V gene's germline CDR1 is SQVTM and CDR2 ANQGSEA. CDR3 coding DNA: TGCAGCGTTGAGGATACAGGGGGCCCCACTGAAGCTTTCTTT. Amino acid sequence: CSVEDTGGPTEAFF.

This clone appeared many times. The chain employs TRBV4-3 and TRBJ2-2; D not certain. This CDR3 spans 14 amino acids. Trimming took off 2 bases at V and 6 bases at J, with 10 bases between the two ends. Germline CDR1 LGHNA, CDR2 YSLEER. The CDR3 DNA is TGCGCCAGCAGCCAACTTGAAGGAGCCGGGGAGCTGTTTTTT. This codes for CASSQLEGAGELFF.

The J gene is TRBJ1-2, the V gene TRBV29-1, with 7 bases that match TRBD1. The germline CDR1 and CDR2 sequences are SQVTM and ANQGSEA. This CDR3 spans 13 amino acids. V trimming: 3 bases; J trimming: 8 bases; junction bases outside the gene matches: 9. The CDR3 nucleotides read TGCAGCGTTGACCAGGGGGTGGGAGGCGGCTACACCTTC. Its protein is CSVDQGVGGGYTF.

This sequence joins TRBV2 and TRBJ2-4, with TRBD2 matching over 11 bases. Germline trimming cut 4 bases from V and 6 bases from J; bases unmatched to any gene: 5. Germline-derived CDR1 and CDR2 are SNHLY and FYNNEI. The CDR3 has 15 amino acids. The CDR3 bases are TGTGCCAGCAGTGCGCCCGGGACTAGCGGAAACATTCAGTACTTC. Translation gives CASSAPGTSGNIQYF.

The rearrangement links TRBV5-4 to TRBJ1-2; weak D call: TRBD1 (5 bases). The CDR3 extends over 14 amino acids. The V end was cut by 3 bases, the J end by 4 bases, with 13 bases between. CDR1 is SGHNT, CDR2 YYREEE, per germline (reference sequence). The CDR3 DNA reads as TGTGCCAGCAGCTCGCCGGGACTACCCTATGGCTACACCTTC. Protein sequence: CASSSPGLPYGYTF.